The 25 T cell receptor beta chains below come from one sample, sequenced in a study of vaccination and CD4 T cells after COVID-19. With the Oncomine TCR Beta short-read assay, DNA from cultured CD4+ T cells was sequenced. TCRdb reprocessed the PCR reads via MiXCR and lists one record per CDR3 protein. The data contain about 20,000 distinct CDR3 sequences, about 68% of them seen just once; the ten biggest clones take up 3.7%. For these receptors, no antigen is known. The sample's treatment: roughly ten-day PBMC culture with coronavirus spike peptide pools or control peptides (ViraFEST assay). Material: CD4+ T cells from blood, cultured in vitro. Receptors were obtained from a human donor who had recovered from COVID-19.

The rearrangement links TRBV5-4 to TRBJ1-2; maybe TRBD1 (5 bases). Trimming pared 0 bases from V and 7 bases from J, leaving 10 bases between. The CDR3 has 13 residues. The germline V gene encodes CDR1 SGHNT and CDR2 YYREEE (reference sequence). The CDR3 sequence is CASSLAGTRGYTF. In nucleotides, the CDR3 is TGTGCCAGCAGCTTGGCAGGGACTCGTGGCTACACCTTC.

The chain couples TRBV7-2 to TRBJ2-7, with 9 bases identical to TRBD1. V trimming: 4 bases; J trimming: 2 bases; junction bases outside the gene matches: 3. This CDR3 region has 14 residues. Germline CDR1 is SGHTA and CDR2 is FQGNSA. This chain's CDR3 is CASSSYRGPYEQYF. The CDR3 region has the DNA TGTGCCAGCAGCTCCTACAGGGGGCCCTACGAGCAGTACTTC.

The rearrangement uses TRBV6-1 and TRBJ2-5; 8 bases align to TRBD1. The germline CDR1 and CDR2 sequences are MNHNS and SASEGT. J lost 5 bases, V lost 5 bases, and 7 bases had no gene match. CDR3 length: 14 residues. CDR3 sequence reads: CASSRDRGEETQYF. The CDR3 coding sequence is TGTGCCAGCAGTCGTGACAGGGGAGAGGAGACCCAGTACTTC.

The V call is TRBV27, the J call TRBJ2-7; 8 bases match TRBD1. There are 13 residues in the CDR3. Germline V gene lookup returns CDR1 MNHEY and CDR2 SMNVEV (reference sequence). V shed 5 bases and J 3 bases; nucleotides not matched to a gene: 3. The CDR3 spells CASSKTGGYEQYF. CDR3 sequence (DNA): TGTGCCAGCAGTAAAACAGGGGGCTACGAGCAGTACTTC.

The chain carries TRBV6-1 and TRBJ2-5, with D tentatively TRBD2 (5 bases). Trimming left V 9 bases short and J 5 bases short, with 19 bases between. The germline V gene has CDR1 MNHNS and CDR2 SASEGT. The CDR3 length is 14 residues. CDR3 protein: CASHTPRPGETQYF. CDR3 bases: TGTGCCAGTCACACTCCCCGACCGGGGGAGACCCAGTACTTC.

This clonotype was recorded once. The chain has TRBV7-2 and TRBJ2-7; D not resolved. Germline CDR1 and CDR2: SGHTA and FQGNSA. The CDR3 is made up of 14 amino acids. Trimming pared 1 base from V and 4 bases from J, leaving 11 bases between. CDR3 region: CASSLDQASYEQYF. CDR3 sequence (DNA): TGTGCCAGCAGCTTAGACCAAGCCTCTTACGAGCAGTACTTC.

This clonotype was seen a handful of times. The chain recombines TRBV7-9 with TRBJ1-2, with 9 bases matching TRBD1. The V and J ends lost 5 bases and 7 bases, in that order; junction bases with no gene match: 8. The CDR3 runs 14 residues. Germline CDR1 reads SEHNR; CDR2 reads FQNEAQ (reference sequence). The CDR3 protein is CASSNRQGESGYTF. The DNA of the CDR3 is TGTGCCAGCAGCAACCGACAGGGGGAGAGTGGCTACACCTTC.

This chain links TRBV7-2 with TRBJ2-1; 14 bases map to TRBD2. The CDR3 sequence is 18 residues long. V dropped 5 bases and J dropped 8; count of bases not matched to a gene: 14. Germline V CDR1 and CDR2: SGHTA, FQGNSA. The CDR3 DNA is TGTGCCAGCAGCCGACCTATACCGACTAGCGGGAGGGCCGATGAGCAGTTCTTC. Protein sequence: CASSRPIPTSGRADEQFF.

This chain links TRBV11-3 with TRBJ2-1; D is ambiguous. Per germline, CDR1 SGHNT and CDR2 YENEEA. CDR3 size: 14 residues. Trimming removed 5 bases at V and 15 bases at J, with 23 bases between. CDR3 loop: CASSTPRAARILFF. CDR3 coding DNA: TGTGCCAGCAGCACTCCCCGGGCCGCGCGAATCCTGTTCTTC.

In its sample, this clonotype was seen once. The genes are TRBV10-1 and TRBJ1-2; maybe TRBD1 (5 bases). Germline CDR1 reads WNHNN; CDR2 reads SYGVQD (reference sequence). This CDR3 contains 13 residues. The V gene lost 6 bases and the J gene lost 2 bases, with 10 bases spanning the gap. CDR3 protein: CASRGDANYGYTF. Written as DNA, the CDR3 is TGCGCCAGCAGGGGGGACGCCAACTATGGCTACACCTTC.

J is TRBJ2-5 and V is TRBV7-3; TRBD2 might be the D (5 bases). The V end lost 5 bases, the J end lost 12 bases, and 19 bases lay between the germline ends. Germline CDR1 is SGHTA and CDR2 is FQGTGA. The CDR3 spans 13 residues. The CDR3 loop reads CASSLIGSGKKYF. DNA of the CDR3: TGTGCCAGCAGCCTAATAGGAAGCGGCAAAAAGTACTTC.

This clonotype was recorded once. This chain uses TRBV9 with TRBJ2-7; possible D gene TRBD1, 6 bases. The V gene's germline CDR1 is SGDLS and CDR2 YYNGEE. Trimming pared 0 bases from V and 5 bases from J, leaving 15 bases between. CDR3 length: 15 amino acids. The CDR3, as DNA: TGTGCCAGCAGCGTAGGTGGGCAGGGGCACCACGAGCAGTACTTC. Amino acids: CASSVGGQGHHEQYF.

This chain connects TRBV6-2 or TRBV6-3 to TRBJ1-1; D not resolved. Germline lookup yields CDR1 MNHEY and CDR2 SVGEGT. This CDR3 spans 13 amino acids. Trimming removed 6 bases from V and 4 bases from J, with 12 bases in between. This chain's CDR3 is CASSIFRSTEAFF. CDR3 DNA: TGTGCCAGCAGCATATTTCGGAGCACTGAAGCTTTCTTT.

The sample holds one count of this clonotype. This chain uses TRBV19 with TRBJ2-7; tentative D call: TRBD1 (5 bases). The length of the CDR3 is 17 residues. Germline assignment: CDR1 LNHDA and CDR2 SQIVND (reference sequence). Trimming pared 0 bases from V and 3 bases from J, leaving 18 bases between. This CDR3 reads CASSIDARQGSSYEQYF. In DNA form, the CDR3 reads TGTGCCAGTAGTATAGACGCGCGGCAGGGAAGTAGCTACGAGCAGTACTTC.

This chain links TRBV7-2 with TRBJ2-7, with D uncertain. The CDR3 has 13 amino acids. In germline, CDR1 is SGHTA, CDR2 FQGNSA. V lost 0 bases to trimming and J lost 2 bases, with 5 bases between them. CDR3 sequence: CASSLAVAYEQYF. The CDR3 bases are TGTGCCAGCAGCTTAGCTGTAGCCTACGAGCAGTACTTC.

This clonotype has only a few counts. The J gene is TRBJ1-5, the V gene TRBV24-1; D gene unclear. Germline CDR1 reads KGHDR; CDR2 reads SFDVKD. Trimming shortened V by 4 bases and J by 2 bases, and 8 bases separated the two germline ends. The CDR3 runs to 14 residues. The CDR3 spells CATSDRPGNQPQHF. Here the CDR3 DNA reads TGTGCCACCAGTGACCGTCCAGGCAATCAGCCCCAGCATTTT.

This clonotype has a handful of counts. The rearrangement uses TRBV7-6 and TRBJ1-1, with D possibly being TRBD1 (5 bases). In germline, CDR1 is SGHVS, CDR2 FNYEAQ. CDR3 length: 14 amino acids. The V gene lost 3 bases and the J gene lost 4 bases, with 12 bases spanning the gap. CDR3 DNA: TGTGCCAGCAGCTTGGGGGGTACGAGCACTGAAGCTTTCTTT. This gives the protein CASSLGGTSTEAFF.

The V gene is TRBV4-1, the J gene TRBJ2-2, with D possibly being TRBD1 or TRBD2 (6 bases each). This CDR3 has 15 residues. Trimming pared 4 bases from V and 7 bases from J, leaving 16 bases between. Per the germline V gene, CDR1 is MGHRA and CDR2 is YSYEKL. DNA of the CDR3: TGCGCCAGCAGCCCCTGGGGGGCGGTCGGCGGGGAGCTGTTTTTT. It specifies CASSPWGAVGGELFF.

This chain links TRBV20-1 with TRBJ2-7, with a possible D match to TRBD2 (6 bases). Germline-derived CDR1 and CDR2 are DFQATT and SNEGSKA (reference sequence). V was pared by 2 bases and J by 7 bases, with 9 bases between. There are 11 residues in the CDR3. In nucleotides, the CDR3 is TGCAGTGCTAGAACAGGAGGGGAGCAGTACTTC. Translating gives CSARTGGEQYF.

J is TRBJ2-1 and V is TRBV4-2; 10 nucleotides agree with TRBD1. The CDR3 extends over 15 amino acids. Trimming took 3 bases from V and 6 from J; bases not matched to a gene: 5. Looked up from germline, CDR1 is LGHNA and CDR2 is YNFKEQ. The CDR3, as DNA: TGTGCCAGCAGCCACGGACAGGGGGACTTCAATGAGCAGTTCTTC. This translates into CASSHGQGDFNEQFF.

This chain joins TRBV30 and TRBJ1-2; TRBD1 agrees at 11 bases. This CDR3 spans 13 amino acids. In germline, CDR1 is GTSNPN, CDR2 SVGIG (reference sequence). The trim removed 6 bases at V and 8 bases at J, leaving 8 bases unmatched. The CDR3 reads CACLDRGLTGYTF. The CDR3 DNA follows: TGTGCCTGCCTGGACAGGGGGCTGACGGGCTACACCTTC. Full variable domain (rest looked up from reference TRBV30 and TRBJ1-2): SQTIHQWPATLVQPVGSPLSLECTVEGTSNPNLYWYRQAAGRGLQLLFYSVGIGQISSEVPQNLSASRPQDRQFILSSKKLLLSDSGFYLCACLDRGLTGYTFGSGTRLTVV.

The sample holds a few counts of this clonotype. This rearrangement joins TRBV10-3 to TRBJ1-5; 8 bases align to TRBD1. Germline V lookup: CDR1 ENHRY, CDR2 SYGVKD. Trimming took 10 bases from V and 8 from J; bases not matched to a gene: 16. The CDR3 sequence is 15 residues long. CDR3 sequence: CATSGSTGGAEPQHF. Here the CDR3 DNA reads TGTGCCACCAGCGGTAGTACAGGGGGGGCCGAGCCCCAGCATTTT.

CDR3 amino acids: CASSPLNYGYTF. For the CDR3, the DNA is TGTGCCAGCAGTCCTCTAAACTATGGCTACACCTTC. This rearrangement joins TRBV2 to TRBJ1-2, with D uncertain. Trimming stripped 5 bases from V and 2 bases from J, with 6 bases between. Germline V CDR1 and CDR2: SNHLY, FYNNEI. The CDR3 is 12 residues long.

The chain links TRBV12-3 or TRBV12-4 to TRBJ1-1; TRBD1 matches at 7 bases. The length of the CDR3 is 15 residues. V trimming: 7 bases; J trimming: 6 bases; junction bases outside the gene matches: 14. CDR3 in amino acids: CASTQGQQLRAEAFF. CDR3 in DNA: TGTGCCAGCACCCAGGGACAGCAACTTAGGGCTGAAGCTTTCTTT.

This clonotype was recorded only once. The chain joins TRBV6-1 to TRBJ2-7; tentative D call: TRBD1 (6 bases). The V gene's germline CDR1 is MNHNS and CDR2 SASEGT. V was clipped by 6 bases and J by 0 bases, with 9 bases between them. This CDR3 is built from 13 residues. CDR3 in DNA: TGTGCCAGCAGCCAGGACAGCTCCTACGAGCAGTACTTC. It codes for CASSQDSSYEQYF.